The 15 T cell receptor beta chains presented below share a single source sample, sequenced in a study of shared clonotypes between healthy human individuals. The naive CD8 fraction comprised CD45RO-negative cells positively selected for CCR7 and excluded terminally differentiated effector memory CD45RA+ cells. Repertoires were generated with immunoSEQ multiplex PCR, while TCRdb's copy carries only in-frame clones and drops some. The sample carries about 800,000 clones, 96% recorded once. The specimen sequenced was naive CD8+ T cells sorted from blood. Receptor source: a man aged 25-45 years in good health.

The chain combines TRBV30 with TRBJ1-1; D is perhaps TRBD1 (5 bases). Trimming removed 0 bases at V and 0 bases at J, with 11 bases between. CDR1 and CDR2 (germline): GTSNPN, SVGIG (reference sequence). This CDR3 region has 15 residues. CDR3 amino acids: CAWSVQEYLNTEAFF. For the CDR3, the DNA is TGTGCCTGGAGTGTACAGGAGTACTTGAACACTGAAGCTTTCTTT.

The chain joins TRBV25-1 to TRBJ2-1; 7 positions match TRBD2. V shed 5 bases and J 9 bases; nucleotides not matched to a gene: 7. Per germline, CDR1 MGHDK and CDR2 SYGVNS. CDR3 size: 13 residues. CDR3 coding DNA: TGTGCCAGCAGTCACAGCGGGATAGTTGAGCAGTTCTTC. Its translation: CASSHSGIVEQFF.

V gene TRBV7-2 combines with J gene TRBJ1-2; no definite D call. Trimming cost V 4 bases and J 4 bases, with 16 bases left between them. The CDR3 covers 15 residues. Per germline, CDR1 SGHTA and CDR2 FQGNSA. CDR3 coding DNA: TGTGCCAGCAGCTCCCCACTGACGGGAACCTATGGCTACACCTTC. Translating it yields CASSSPLTGTYGYTF.

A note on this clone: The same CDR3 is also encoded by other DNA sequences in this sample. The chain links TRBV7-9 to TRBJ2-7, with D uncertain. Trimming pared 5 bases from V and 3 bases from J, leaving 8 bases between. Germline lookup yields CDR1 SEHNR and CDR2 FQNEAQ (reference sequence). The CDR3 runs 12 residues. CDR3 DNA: TGTGCCAGCAGCCCTAACCTCTACGAGCAGTACTTC. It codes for CASSPNLYEQYF.

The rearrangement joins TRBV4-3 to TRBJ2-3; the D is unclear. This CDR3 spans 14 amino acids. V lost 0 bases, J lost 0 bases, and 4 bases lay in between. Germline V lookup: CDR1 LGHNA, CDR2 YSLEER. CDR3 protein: CASSQDLSTDTQYF. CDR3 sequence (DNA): TGCGCCAGCAGCCAAGATCTTAGCACAGATACGCAGTATTTT.

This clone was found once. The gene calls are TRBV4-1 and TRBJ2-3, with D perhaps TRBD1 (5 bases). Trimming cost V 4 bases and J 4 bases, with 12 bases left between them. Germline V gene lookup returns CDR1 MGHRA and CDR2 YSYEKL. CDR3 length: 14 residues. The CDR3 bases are TGCGCCAGCAGCCTAGAGGAAGGGGCAGATACGCAGTATTTT. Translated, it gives CASSLEEGADTQYF.

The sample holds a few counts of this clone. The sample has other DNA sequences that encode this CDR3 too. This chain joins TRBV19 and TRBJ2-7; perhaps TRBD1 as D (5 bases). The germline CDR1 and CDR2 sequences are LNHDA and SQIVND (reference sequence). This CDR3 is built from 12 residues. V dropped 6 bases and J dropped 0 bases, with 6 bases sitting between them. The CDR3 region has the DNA TGTGCCAGTAGCAGGGACTCCTACGAGCAGTACTTC. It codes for CASSRDSYEQYF. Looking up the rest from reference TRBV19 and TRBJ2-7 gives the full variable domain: DGGITQSPKYLFRKEGQNVTLSCEQNLNHDAMYWYRQDPGQGLRLIYYSQIVNDFQKGDIAEGYSVSREKKESFPLTVTSAQKNPTAFYLCASSRDSYEQYFGPGTRLTVT.

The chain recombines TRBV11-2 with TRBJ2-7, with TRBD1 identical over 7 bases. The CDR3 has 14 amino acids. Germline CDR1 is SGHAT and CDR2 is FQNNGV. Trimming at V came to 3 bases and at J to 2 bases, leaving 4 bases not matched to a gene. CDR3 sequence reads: CASSFPGQPYEQYF. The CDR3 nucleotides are TGTGCCAGCAGCTTTCCGGGACAGCCCTACGAGCAGTACTTC.

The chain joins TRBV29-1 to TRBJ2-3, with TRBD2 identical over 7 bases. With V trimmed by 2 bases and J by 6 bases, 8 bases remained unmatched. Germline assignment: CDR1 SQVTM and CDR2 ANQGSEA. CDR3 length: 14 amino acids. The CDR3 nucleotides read TGCAGCGTTGAATCCCAGCGGGACGCTGATACGCAGTATTTT. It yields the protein CSVESQRDADTQYF.

DNA of the CDR3: TGTGCCAGCAGCACCCGGGACAGGCCATACAATGAGCAGTTCTTC. This encodes CASSTRDRPYNEQFF. The chain recombines TRBV5-6 with TRBJ2-1; 8 nucleotides line up with TRBD1. This CDR3 spans 15 amino acids. Looked up from germline, CDR1 is SGHDT and CDR2 is YYEEEE. After removal of 4 bases from V and 4 bases from J, the junction contained 7 bases not matched to a gene.

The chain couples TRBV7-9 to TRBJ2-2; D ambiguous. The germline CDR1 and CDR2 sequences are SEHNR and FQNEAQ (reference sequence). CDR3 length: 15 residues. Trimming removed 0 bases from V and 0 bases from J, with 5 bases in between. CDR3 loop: CASSLAATNTGELFF. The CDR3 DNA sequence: TGTGCCAGCAGCTTAGCGGCCACGAACACCGGGGAGCTGTTTTTT.

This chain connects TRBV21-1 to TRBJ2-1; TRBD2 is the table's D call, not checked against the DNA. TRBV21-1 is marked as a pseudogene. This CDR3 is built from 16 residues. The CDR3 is CASSKGIMAASNEQFF. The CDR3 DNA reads TGTGCCAGCAGCAAAGGGATTATGGCAGCGTCCAATGAGCAGTTCTTC.

The CDR3 loop reads CASSLGWLAGVVAKNIQYF. The CDR3 nucleotides read TGTGCCAGCAGCTTAGGGTGGCTAGCGGGAGTAGTCGCCAAAAACATTCAGTACTTC. The chain uses TRBV7-2 and TRBJ2-4; TRBD2 aligns across 10 bases. The J segment lost 1 base and the V segment lost 1 base, leaving 10 bases of the junction unmatched. This CDR3 comprises 19 residues. CDR1 and CDR2 from the germline V gene are SGHTA and FQGNSA.

CDR3 sequence (DNA): TGTGCCAGCAGCCACCCGGACTTGTACAATGAGCAGTTCTTC. Encoded protein: CASSHPDLYNEQFF. The chain joins TRBV14 to TRBJ2-1, with TRBD2 as a possible D gene (5 bases). Per germline, CDR1 SGHDN and CDR2 FVKESK. CDR3 length: 14 residues. The V and J ends lost 3 bases and 4 bases respectively, with 10 bases between them.

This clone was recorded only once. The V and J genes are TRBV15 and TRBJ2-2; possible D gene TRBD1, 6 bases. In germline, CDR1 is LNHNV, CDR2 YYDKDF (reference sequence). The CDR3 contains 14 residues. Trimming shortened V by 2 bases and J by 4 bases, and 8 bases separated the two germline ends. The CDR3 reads CATSRRDTTGELFF. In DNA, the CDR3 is TGTGCCACCAGCAGACGGGACACCACCGGGGAGCTGTTTTTT.